This T cell receptor beta chain came from a study of shared clonotypes between healthy human individuals. None of the donors, who were healthy HIV-negative adults, had recently had acute infections or vaccinations. This clone occurred a few times. The genomic DNA of each subset was split evenly across several immunoSEQ plates. TCRdb's copy holds only in-frame clones and misses some; the assay was immunoSEQ multiplex PCR. The data show around 500,000 clones, with approximately 81% seen just once and roughly 13% held by the top ten. The junction had 6 bases not matched to a gene; V was cut back by 1 base and J by 8 bases. Germline CDR1 reads KGHSH; CDR2 reads LQKENI. This CDR3 has 15 amino acids.

The chain uses TRBV18 and TRBJ2-1; 9 bases fit TRBD2. This receptor was obtained from a woman between 40 and 55 years old in good health. Some clones in this sample may be carry-over from other donors' samples. Specimen: PBMCs. CDR3 in DNA: TGTGCCAGCTCACCACTAGCGGGAGTTGGCGATGAGCAGTTCTTC. Encoded protein: CASSPLAGVGDEQFF.